The next 21 T cell receptor beta chains were all read from a single sample in a study of blood T cell repertoires in COVID-19. Clones were read by immunoSEQ multiplex PCR, and TCRdb kept only the in-frame ones, dropping some. Here the sample spans around 160,000 clones, about 83% being singletons. Sequenced input: peripheral blood. The source is an elderly woman with acute or convalescent COVID-19.

The chain uses TRBV5-6 and TRBJ2-2, with TRBD2 identical over 7 bases. The junction had 11 bases not matched to a gene; V was cut back by 2 bases and J by 7 bases. The germline CDR1 and CDR2 sequences are SGHDT and YYEEEE. The CDR3 covers 16 residues. Written as DNA, the CDR3 is TGTGCCAGCAGCTTTGGAAGGCGGGGGTGGATCGGGGAGCTGTTTTTT. As protein: CASSFGRRGWIGELFF.

This clone appeared a single time. The same CDR3 arises from other DNA sequences in this sample as well. CDR3 in amino acids: CASTRGTDTQYF. In DNA, the CDR3 is TGTGCCAGCACCCGGGGCACAGATACGCAGTATTTT. The chain joins TRBV28 to TRBJ2-3; D is unclear. V lost 7 bases to trimming and J lost 1 base, with 6 bases between them. Germline values: CDR1 MDHEN, CDR2 SYDVKM. The CDR3 loop spans 12 amino acids.

This clone came up a few times. The V and J genes are TRBV10-1 and TRBJ2-2, with D unresolved. CDR1 and CDR2 from the germline V gene are WNHNN and SYGVQD (reference sequence). V dropped 5 bases and J dropped 1 base, with 2 bases sitting between them. CDR3 length equals 12 residues. For the CDR3, the DNA is TGCGCCAGCAGTCAGAACACCGGGGAGCTGTTTTTT. Amino acid sequence: CASSQNTGELFF.

The V gene is TRBV10-3, the J gene TRBJ2-5, with 7 bases lining up with TRBD2. Trimming cost V 6 bases and J 5 bases; bases outside gene matches: 6. The germline V gene has CDR1 ENHRY and CDR2 SYGVKD. The CDR3 sequence is 13 residues long. The CDR3 spells CAIRGGSVETQYF. CDR3 sequence (DNA): TGTGCCATCAGGGGCGGGAGTGTCGAGACCCAGTACTTC.

The chain carries TRBV19 and TRBJ2-3; D is undetermined. In germline, CDR1 is LNHDA, CDR2 SQIVND (reference sequence). This CDR3 comprises 15 residues. Trimming took off 5 bases at V and 2 bases at J, with 14 bases between the two ends. CDR3 in amino acids: CASSLRQLHTDTQYF. The CDR3 coding sequence is TGTGCCAGTAGTCTCCGCCAGTTGCACACAGATACGCAGTATTTT. Combining the CDR3 with reference TRBV19 and TRBJ2-3 gives the whole variable domain DGGITQSPKYLFRKEGQNVTLSCEQNLNHDAMYWYRQDPGQGLRLIYYSQIVNDFQKGDIAEGYSVSREKKESFPLTVTSAQKNPTAFYLCASSLRQLHTDTQYFGPGTRLTVL.

The gene calls are TRBV3-1 (or the pseudogene TRBV3-2) and TRBJ1-4; D gene unclear. Germline V CDR1 and CDR2: LGHDT, YNNKEL (reference sequence). There are 15 residues in the CDR3. Trimming removed 1 base from V and 8 bases from J, with 14 bases in between. CDR3 in DNA: TGTGCCAGCAGCCAAGGGGCAGGCAGTGGCGAAAAACTGTTTTTT. This sequence encodes CASSQGAGSGEKLFF.

V and J are TRBV14 and TRBJ1-5, with 7 positions matching TRBD1. This CDR3 comprises 16 residues. CDR1 and CDR2 from the germline V gene are SGHDN and FVKESK. After removal of 0 bases from V and 9 bases from J, the junction contained 11 bases not matched to a gene. CDR3 residues: CASSQDRDDRARPQHF. The CDR3 DNA sequence: TGTGCCAGCAGCCAAGATAGGGACGACAGGGCTCGGCCCCAGCATTTT.

V usage is TRBV2 and J usage is TRBJ1-2; perhaps TRBD1 as D (5 bases). From germline, CDR1 is SNHLY and CDR2 FYNNEI. V lost 0 bases and J 8 bases, leaving 19 bases between the germline ends. The CDR3 length is 16 residues. This CDR3 is CASSEARAGGGYGYTF. The CDR3 DNA reads as TGTGCCAGCAGTGAAGCGCGGGCCGGGGGAGGTTACGGCTACACCTTC. Complete variable domain (other parts from reference TRBV2 and TRBJ1-2): EPEVTQTPSHQVTQMGQEVILRCVPISNHLYFYWYRQILGQKVEFLVSFYNNEISEKSEIFDDQFSVERPDGSNFTLKIRSTKLEDSAMYFCASSEARAGGGYGYTFGSGTRLTVV.

This chain joins TRBV3-1 (or the pseudogene TRBV3-2) and TRBJ2-7; 12 nucleotides line up with TRBD2. The length of the CDR3 is 15 residues. V dropped 4 bases and J dropped 8; count of bases not matched to a gene: 9. CDR1 and CDR2 from the germline V gene are LGHDT and YNNKEL (reference sequence). CDR3 sequence (DNA): TGTGCCAGCAGCCTGGGGGGACTAGCGGGCGTTAAGCAGTACTTC. It codes for CASSLGGLAGVKQYF.

The gene calls are TRBV5-6 and TRBJ2-7; unclear D gene. Germline CDR1 SGHDT, CDR2 YYEEEE. With 2 bases removed from V and 3 bases from J, the gap between germline ends came to 9 bases. This CDR3 region has 13 residues. The DNA of the CDR3 is TGTGCCAGCAGCTTAGACTTAAACTACGAGCAGTACTTC. This translates into CASSLDLNYEQYF.

The chain carries TRBV18 and TRBJ1-3; 9 nucleotides align to TRBD1. CDR3 size: 15 residues. The germline gives CDR1 KGHSH, CDR2 LQKENI. The ends lost 5 bases at V and 3 bases at J; junction bases unmatched: 5. The CDR3: CASSSGQGYGNTIYF. The DNA of the CDR3 is TGTGCCAGCTCATCGGGACAGGGTTATGGAAACACCATATATTTT.

V and J are TRBV5-1 and TRBJ2-1; TRBD2 is a possible D gene (5 bases). V dropped 0 bases and J dropped 8 bases, with 9 bases sitting between them. This CDR3 is built from 13 residues. Per the germline V gene, CDR1 is SGHRS and CDR2 is YFSETQ. CDR3: CASSLGLSHEQFF. The CDR3 nucleotides are TGCGCCAGCAGCTTGGGACTAAGCCATGAGCAGTTCTTC.

The chain is built from TRBV19 and TRBJ2-1, with D uncertain. The CDR3 contains 15 residues. Germline V gene lookup returns CDR1 LNHDA and CDR2 SQIVND (reference sequence). V lost 5 bases to trimming and J lost 5 bases, with 16 bases between them. CDR3 protein: CASSGWRGSNNEQFF. The DNA for the CDR3 is TGTGCCAGTAGTGGTTGGCGAGGCAGTAACAATGAGCAGTTCTTC.

The chain has TRBV28 and TRBJ1-1; 9 nucleotides line up with TRBD1. The V and J ends lost 4 bases and 6 bases, in that order; junction bases with no gene match: 6. CDR3 length equals 14 residues. The germline V gene has CDR1 MDHEN and CDR2 SYDVKM. The CDR3, as DNA: TGTGCCAGCAGTTCAAGACAGGGGGTGGCTGAAGCTTTCTTT. Its protein is CASSSRQGVAEAFF. The variable domain in full, completed from reference TRBV28 and TRBJ1-1, reads DVKVTQSSRYLVKRTGEKVFLECVQDMDHENMFWYRQDPGLGLRLIYFSYDVKMKEKGDIPEGYSVSREKKERFSLILESASTNQTSMYLCASSSRQGVAEAFFGQGTRLTVV.

This clone came up once. The J gene is TRBJ2-7, the V gene TRBV14; 8 bases agree with TRBD1. The length of the CDR3 is 15 residues. V shed 1 base and J 4 bases; nucleotides not matched to a gene: 6. Germline-derived CDR1 and CDR2 are SGHDN and FVKESK. The CDR3 loop is CASSQGGRQGYEQYF. CDR3 in DNA: TGTGCCAGCAGCCAAGGAGGGAGACAGGGGTACGAGCAGTACTTC.

The chain employs TRBV27 and TRBJ2-7; perhaps TRBD1 as D (6 bases). The CDR3 sequence is 16 residues long. V was shortened by 5 bases and J by 6 bases, with 23 bases between the two germline ends. The germline CDR1 and CDR2 sequences are MNHEY and SMNVEV (reference sequence). The CDR3 bases are TGTGCCAGCAGTATCGTTCCAGGGGCTTTTCTGTCCGAGCAGTACTTC. Protein product: CASSIVPGAFLSEQYF.

J is TRBJ2-1 and V is TRBV20-1; D possibly corresponds to TRBD2 (5 bases). With 5 bases removed from V and 9 bases from J, the gap between germline ends came to 5 bases. This CDR3 spans 9 amino acids. Germline CDR1 reads DFQATT; CDR2 reads SNEGSKA (reference sequence). This CDR3 reads CSARGEQFF. CDR3 coding DNA: TGCAGTGCTCGGGGTGAGCAGTTCTTC.

This sequence joins TRBV6-6 and TRBJ1-3, with 7 bases lining up with TRBD1. The CDR3 has 15 residues. Germline CDR1 MNHNY, CDR2 SVGAGI (reference sequence). With 5 bases clipped from V and 0 bases from J, the junction kept 4 bases outside the gene matches. DNA of the CDR3: TGTGCCAGCAGTGATACAGGGGACTCTGGAAACACCATATATTTT. Residues: CASSDTGDSGNTIYF.

The chain has TRBV28 and TRBJ1-2; TRBD1 might be the D (5 bases). With 2 bases removed from V and 2 bases from J, the gap between germline ends came to 9 bases. The CDR3 totals 14 residues. The germline V gene encodes CDR1 MDHEN and CDR2 SYDVKM. The CDR3 nucleotides read TGTGCCAGCAGTTTAGGGTCAGGGAACTATGGCTACACCTTC. Protein product: CASSLGSGNYGYTF.

The chain joins TRBV11-2 to TRBJ2-1; 9 nucleotides match TRBD1. The CDR3 spans 16 residues. With 5 bases clipped from V and 8 bases from J, the junction kept 13 bases outside the gene matches. Germline CDR1 reads SGHAT; CDR2 reads FQNNGV. CDR3 nucleotides: TGTGCCAGCAGCGCCCGCCGGGACAGGGTAGTCCATGAGCAGTTCTTC. Residues: CASSARRDRVVHEQFF.

J is TRBJ1-1 and V is TRBV10-3; 7 bases are shared with TRBD1. Trimming removed 6 bases from V and 7 bases from J; junction bases left unmatched: 8. Germline loops: CDR1 ENHRY, CDR2 SYGVKD. This CDR3 is built from 13 residues. CDR3 amino acids: CAISPTGPHEAFF. The CDR3 DNA reads TGTGCCATCAGCCCGACAGGGCCCCATGAAGCTTTCTTT.